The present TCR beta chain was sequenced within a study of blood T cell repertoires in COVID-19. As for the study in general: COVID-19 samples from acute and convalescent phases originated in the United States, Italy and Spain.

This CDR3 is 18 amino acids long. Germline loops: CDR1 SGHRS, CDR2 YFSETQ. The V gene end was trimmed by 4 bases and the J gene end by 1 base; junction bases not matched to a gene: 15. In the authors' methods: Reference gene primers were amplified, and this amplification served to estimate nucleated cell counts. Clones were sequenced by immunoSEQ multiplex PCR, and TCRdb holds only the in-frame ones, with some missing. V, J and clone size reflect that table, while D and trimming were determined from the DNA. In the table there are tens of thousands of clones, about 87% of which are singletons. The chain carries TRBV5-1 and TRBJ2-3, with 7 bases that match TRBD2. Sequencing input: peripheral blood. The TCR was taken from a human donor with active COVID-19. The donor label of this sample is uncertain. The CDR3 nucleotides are TGCGCCAGCAGCCCCGAGGGAGGGCCGTTCCCTGGCACAGATACGCAGTATTTT. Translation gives CASSPEGGPFPGTDTQYF.